The rows below give T cell receptor beta chains drawn from one sample of a study of T-cell reconstitution after alpha-beta-depleted transplantation in children. Each CDR3 protein gets one entry after TCRdb re-called the PCR reads with MiXCR. The sample holds 85,000 to 120,000 distinct CDR3 sequences; less than 6% are singletons and the top ten take about 6%. This material consisted of PBMCs, mostly from graft donor cells, taken 60 days after TCRalphabeta/CD19-depleted stem cell transplant. These receptors all stem from a female patient between 2 and 15 years old who had a stem cell transplant for Fanconi anemia, so the T cells may come from the graft donor. The CDR3 runs from the conserved cysteine through the conserved F or W. A D gene is named only where the DNA matches it firmly. Not every row has a clone size; where given, it reads once, few, many or a size class.

clone size | J gene | D gene | V gene | CDR3 protein | CDR3 DNA
many | TRBJ2-3 | NA | TRBV30 | CAWKGWLARTDTQYF | TGTGCCTGGAAAGGATGGCTAGCGCGCACAGATACGCAGTATTTT
many | TRBJ2-3 | NA | TRBV7-3 | CASSYHSTDTQYF | TGTGCCAGCAGCTACCACTCCACAGATACGCAGTATTTT
many | TRBJ2-5 | NA | TRBV28 | CASSPGWGLETQYF | TGTGCCAGCAGTCCCGGATGGGGGTTGGAGACCCAGTACTTC
many | TRBJ1-2 | NA | TRBV5-1 | CASSPLGYRSYTF | TGCGCCAGCAGTCCATTAGGGTACAGAAGCTACACCTTC
NA | TRBJ2-3 | TRBD2 | TRBV6-1 | CASSESLAGGTDTQYF | TGTGCCAGCAGTGAAAGCCTAGCGGGGGGCACAGATACGCAGTATTTT
NA | TRBJ2-1 | TRBD2 | TRBV7-8 | CASSDGLAFREQFF | TGTGCCAGCAGCGACGGACTAGCATTCCGTGAGCAGTTCTTC
many | TRBJ2-1 | NA | TRBV5-1 | CASSEDRYNEQFF | TGCGCCAGCAGCGAGGACCGTTACAATGAGCAGTTCTTC
many | TRBJ2-5 | TRBD1 | TRBV12-3/TRBV12-4 | CASSRPGTGEETQYF | TGTGCCAGCAGTCGTCCGGGGACAGGGGAGGAGACCCAGTACTTC
many | TRBJ1-1 | NA | TRBV7-2 | CASSLVGGDTEAFF | TGTGCCAGCAGCTTAGTAGGGGGTGACACTGAAGCTTTCTTT
many | TRBJ2-1 | NA | TRBV12-3/TRBV12-4 | CASSSPDRVGNEQFF | TGTGCCAGCAGTTCGCCGGACAGAGTTGGCAATGAGCAGTTCTTC
NA | TRBJ2-7 | TRBD2 | TRBV27 | CASSSFTSGSFYEQYF | TGTGCCAGCAGTTCCTTCACTAGCGGGAGCTTCTACGAGCAGTACTTC
many | TRBJ2-3 | TRBD2 | TRBV7-2 | CASSLARGVKDTQYF | TGTGCCAGCAGCTTAGCGCGGGGGGTGAAGGATACGCAGTATTTT
many | TRBJ1-6 | NA | TRBV20-1 | CSARVQSSYNSPLHF | TGCAGTGCTAGAGTACAGAGTTCCTATAATTCACCCCTCCACTTT
many | TRBJ2-2 | TRBD1 | TRBV10-3 | CAISKNGDSRTGELFF | TGTGCCATCAGTAAGAATGGGGACAGCCGCACCGGGGAGCTGTTTTTT
many | TRBJ2-5 | NA | TRBV14 | CASSQDTVRRAYF | TGTGCCAGCAGCCAAGATACGGTGAGGCGGGCGTACTTC
many | TRBJ2-2 | TRBD1 | TRBV4-2 | CASSQEGDRDVGELFF | TGTGCCAGCAGCCAAGAAGGGGACAGGGACGTCGGGGAGCTGTTTTTT
few | TRBJ1-6 | TRBD1 | TRBV7-3 | CASSENRGSVSPLHF | TGTGCCAGCAGCGAAAACAGGGGGTCGGTTTCACCCCTCCACTTT
many | TRBJ2-3 | NA | TRBV20-1 | CSARPSVKDTQYF | TGCAGTGCTAGGCCTAGCGTTAAAGATACGCAGTATTTT
few | TRBJ1-2 | NA | TRBV20-1 | CSASRGAHGYTF | TGCAGTGCTAGTCGCGGGGCCCATGGCTACACCTTC
many | TRBJ2-7 | NA | TRBV4-1 | CASSQGQRDEQYF | TGCGCCAGCAGCCAAGGGCAACGAGACGAGCAGTACTTC
many | TRBJ1-5 | NA | TRBV29-1 | CSVAMSSNQPQHF | TGCAGCGTTGCTATGAGCAGCAATCAGCCCCAGCATTTT
many | TRBJ1-6 | NA | TRBV27 | CASTRAPILNSPLHF | TGTGCCAGCACGAGGGCGCCCATACTCAATTCACCCCTCCACTTT
NA | TRBJ2-3 | NA | TRBV5-1 | CASSSALGPVTDTQYF | TGCGCCAGCAGCAGCGCCCTAGGGCCCGTCACAGATACGCAGTATTTT
many | TRBJ1-1 | TRBD1 | TRBV10-3 | CAISGQGTTEAFF | TGTGCCATCAGTGGACAGGGGACCACTGAAGCTTTCTTT
many | TRBJ2-5 | TRBD1 | TRBV10-3 | CAISRQQGVRETQYF | TGTGCCATCTCCCGTCAGCAGGGGGTGCGGGAGACCCAGTACTTC
NA | TRBJ2-1 | TRBD1 | TRBV11-1 | CASSSYSSAGTGGDEQFF | TGTGCCAGCAGCTCATATAGCTCTGCCGGGACAGGGGGAGATGAGCAGTTCTTC
many | TRBJ2-3 | NA | TRBV5-6 | CASSLVGPTDTQYF | TGTGCCAGCAGCTTGGTCGGCCCAACAGATACGCAGTATTTT
many | TRBJ2-3 | NA | TRBV5-1 | CASSSLSRTEADTQYF | TGCGCCAGCAGCTCCCTATCTCGGACAGAAGCAGATACGCAGTATTTT
NA | TRBJ2-3 | NA | TRBV20-1 | CSARDRRAGTDTQYF | TGCAGTGCTAGAGATCGCCGGGCGGGCACAGATACGCAGTATTTT
few | TRBJ2-6 | TRBD1 | TRBV25-1 | CASSSRQGTGANVLTF | TGTGCCAGCAGTTCCAGACAGGGCACTGGGGCCAACGTCCTGACTTTC
NA | TRBJ2-7 | TRBD1 | TRBV7-9 | CASSRGTGGDEQYF | TGTGCCAGCAGCCGTGGGACAGGGGGCGACGAGCAGTACTTC
few | TRBJ1-5 | TRBD1 | TRBV10-3 | CAISESGQGNQPQHF | TGTGCCATCAGTGAGTCGGGACAGGGCAATCAGCCCCAGCATTTT
many | TRBJ1-1 | TRBD1 | TRBV27 | CASSLIGTGNTEAFF | TGTGCCAGCAGTTTAATTGGGACAGGGAACACTGAAGCTTTCTTT